This is a list of T cell receptor beta chains from one sample in a study of CD4 T cells in relation to SARS-CoV-2 and coronaviruses. TCRdb keeps only in-frame clones here, not all; method: immunoSEQ multiplex PCR. The sample carries more than 55,000 clones, approximately 90% recorded once. Sequenced input: memory CD4+ T cells from PBMCs. These receptors all come from a human donor in good health. CDR3s include the opening cysteine and the closing phenylalanine or tryptophan. Fields, in order: V gene, clone size, J gene, D gene, CDR3 protein, CDR3 DNA. A D gene is named only where the DNA matches it firmly. Clone size is stated in some rows and not others, as once, few, many or a class when expanded.

TRBV24-1	-	TRBJ2-5	TRBD1	CATSEQGQGWGTQYF	TGTGCCACCAGTGAACAGGGACAGGGTTGGGGGACCCAGTACTTC
TRBV21-1	-	TRBJ2-1	-	CASSNLVGRASYNEQFF	TGTGCCAGCAGCAATCTGGTCGGGAGGGCCTCCTACAATGAGCAGTTCTTC
TRBV3-1/TRBV3-2	-	TRBJ2-3	TRBD2	CASSHGSSGSTDTQYF	TGTGCCAGCAGCCATGGTAGTAGCGGGAGCACAGATACGCAGTATTTT
TRBV2	-	TRBJ1-4	TRBD1	CASRMTGSTNEKLFF	TGTGCCAGCAGGATGACAGGGTCAACTAATGAAAAACTGTTTTTT
TRBV5-1	-	TRBJ1-1	TRBD1	CASSSGQGNTEAFF	TGCGCCAGCAGCTCAGGACAGGGGAACACTGAAGCTTTCTTT
TRBV30	-	TRBJ1-3	-	CAWTAGNTIYF	TGTGCCTGGACGGCTGGAAACACCATATATTTT
TRBV4-2	-	TRBJ2-7	-	CASSQESAFSYEQYF	TGTGCCAGCAGCCAAGAAAGCGCCTTCTCCTACGAGCAGTACTTC
TRBV2	-	TRBJ2-1	TRBD2	CASSASGRSLNEQFF	TGTGCCAGCAGCGCTAGCGGGAGATCTCTCAATGAGCAGTTCTTC
TRBV21-1	-	TRBJ2-7	-	CASRKLAGASYEQYF	TGTGCCAGCAGGAAACTAGCGGGAGCCTCCTACGAGCAGTACTTC
TRBV3-1/TRBV3-2	-	TRBJ2-1	-	CASSQDRATYPYNEQFF	TGTGCCAGCAGCCAAGATCGGGCGACTTACCCTTACAATGAGCAGTTCTTC
TRBV7-8	-	TRBJ2-7	-	CASSTVYEQYF	TGTGCCAGCAGCACCGTCTACGAGCAGTACTTC
TRBV5-4	-	TRBJ1-1	-	CASSSRTTPTEAFF	TGTGCCAGCAGCTCCCGGACAACGCCAACTGAAGCTTTCTTT
TRBV2	-	TRBJ2-5	-	CASRGPGQGSSGTETQYF	TGTGCCAGCAGGGGACCGGGACAGGGATCTAGCGGGACTGAGACCCAGTACTTC
TRBV5-8	-	TRBJ2-1	-	CASRLLAGPVYEQFF	TGTGCCAGCAGACTCCTGGCCGGTCCGGTATATGAGCAGTTCTTC
TRBV5-1	-	TRBJ1-1	TRBD1	CASSIRAPGQGARTEAFF	TGCGCCAGCAGCATACGTGCACCGGGACAGGGGGCGCGGACTGAAGCTTTCTTT
TRBV5-6	-	TRBJ2-5	-	CASSPIGIRETQYF	TGTGCCAGCAGCCCTATCGGCATACGAGAGACCCAGTACTTC
TRBV18	-	TRBJ1-1	-	CASSRLGGAEAFF	TGTGCCAGCTCTCGCTTAGGTGGGGCTGAAGCTTTCTTT
TRBV28	-	TRBJ2-1	-	CASSPRNEQFF	TGTGCCAGCAGTCCCAGAAATGAGCAGTTCTTC
TRBV10-1	-	TRBJ2-1	-	CASSDLGDPHFF	TGCGCCAGCAGTGATTTGGGGGACCCCCACTTCTTC
TRBV5-6	-	TRBJ1-5	-	CASSLTVGFSNQPQHF	TGTGCCAGCAGCTTGACGGTCGGATTTAGCAATCAGCCCCAGCATTTT
TRBV5-6	-	TRBJ2-5	TRBD2	CASSSPWGGRAEYETQYF	TGTGCCAGCAGCTCGCCGTGGGGCGGGAGGGCCGAGTATGAGACCCAGTACTTC
TRBV28	-	TRBJ2-5	-	CASSLQETQYF	TGTGCCAGCAGTTTACAGGAGACCCAGTACTTC
TRBV18	-	TRBJ1-4	TRBD1	CASSTDMGQGNEKLFF	TGTGCCAGCTCAACAGATATGGGACAGGGAAATGAAAAACTGTTTTTT
TRBV6-5	-	TRBJ2-3	-	CASTNRLSTDTQYF	TGTGCCAGCACCAACAGACTAAGCACAGATACGCAGTATTTT
TRBV11-2	once	TRBJ1-5	-	CASSSRQDQPQHF	TGTGCCAGCAGCTCAAGACAGGATCAGCCCCAGCATTTT
TRBV10-3	-	TRBJ2-2	TRBD2	CAIREGLAINTGELFF	TGTGCCATCAGGGAGGGACTAGCGATTAACACCGGGGAGCTGTTTTTT
TRBV28	-	TRBJ1-2	-	CASSLGREDGYTF	TGTGCCAGCAGTTTGGGCAGGGAGGACGGCTACACCTTC
TRBV7-9	-	TRBJ1-3	-	CASSQIDSPGNTIYF	TGTGCCAGCAGCCAAATTGACAGCCCTGGAAACACCATATATTTT
TRBV7-9	-	TRBJ2-3	-	CASSLIDTQYF	TGTGCCAGCAGTCTGATAGATACGCAGTATTTT
TRBV7-3	-	TRBJ1-2	-	CASSLQGMLGYTF	TGTGCCAGCAGCTTACAGGGGATGTTGGGCTACACCTTC
TRBV28	-	TRBJ2-5	-	CASRGRETQYF	TGTGCCAGCAGGGGGCGAGAGACCCAGTACTTC
TRBV5-1	-	TRBJ2-5	-	CASSLSAGDETQYF	TGCGCCAGCAGCTTGAGCGCAGGGGATGAGACCCAGTACTTC
TRBV25-1	-	TRBJ2-3	-	CASSERRSGGTDTQYF	TGTGCCAGCAGTGAGAGGAGGTCGGGAGGCACAGATACGCAGTATTTT
TRBV27	-	TRBJ1-6	-	CASSSQLDSFLGNNSPLHF	TGTGCCAGCAGTTCCCAACTAGACAGTTTCCTCGGAAATAATTCACCCCTCCACTTT
TRBV24-1	-	TRBJ2-7	-	CATSDPTGLGEQYF	TGTGCCACCAGTGATCCCACAGGGCTCGGCGAGCAGTACTTC
TRBV20-1	-	TRBJ1-1	-	CSASGNTEAFF	TGCAGTGCTAGCGGGAACACTGAAGCTTTCTTT
TRBV19	-	TRBJ2-1	-	CASGDGRSFYNEQFF	TGTGCCAGTGGGGACGGACGGAGCTTCTACAATGAGCAGTTCTTC
TRBV6-1	-	TRBJ2-2	TRBD1	CASSEAGDRGRRTGELFF	TGTGCCAGCAGTGAAGCGGGCGACAGGGGGAGGCGTACCGGGGAGCTGTTTTTT
TRBV5-1	-	TRBJ2-7	TRBD1	CASSFPGTGNEQYF	TGCGCCAGCAGCTTCCCCGGGACAGGGAACGAGCAGTACTTC
TRBV5-1	-	TRBJ2-3	TRBD2	CASSRQAGATDTQYF	TGCGCCAGCAGCAGACAAGCGGGGGCCACAGATACGCAGTATTTT
TRBV11-1	-	TRBJ1-1	-	CASSLVRGNTEAFF	TGTGCCAGCAGCTTAGTGAGGGGGAACACTGAAGCTTTCTTT
TRBV19	-	TRBJ2-1	TRBD2	CASSIYGTSGRATPPSYNEQFF	TGTGCCAGTAGTATTTACGGGACTAGCGGGAGGGCGACCCCTCCTTCCTACAATGAGCAGTTCTTC
TRBV28	once	TRBJ2-1	-	CASSPRESKYNEQFF	TGTGCCAGCAGTCCGAGGGAATCCAAATACAATGAGCAGTTCTTC
TRBV11-3	-	TRBJ2-7	TRBD2	CASSRTSGSSYEQYF	TGTGCCAGCAGCCGGACTAGCGGGTCCTCCTACGAGCAGTACTTC
TRBV4-1	-	TRBJ1-2	-	CASSQDPGTNYGYTF	TGCGCCAGCAGCCAAGATCCGGGGACCAACTATGGCTACACCTTC
TRBV28	few	TRBJ1-5	-	CASSLAGFFEYQPQHF	TGTGCCAGCAGTTTAGCGGGCTTTTTCGAGTATCAGCCCCAGCATTTT
TRBV19	-	TRBJ1-5	TRBD1	CASTQGGIGAIQPQHF	TGTGCCAGTACACAGGGGGGGATAGGAGCAATTCAGCCCCAGCATTTT
TRBV10-2	few	TRBJ2-2	TRBD2	CASSETGLAGVNTGELFF	TGCGCCAGCAGTGAGACGGGACTAGCGGGGGTAAACACCGGGGAGCTGTTTTTT
TRBV6-1	-	TRBJ2-7	-	CASSEGDGSWYEQYF	TGTGCCAGCAGTGAAGGAGACGGGAGCTGGTACGAGCAGTACTTC
TRBV15	-	TRBJ2-3	-	CATSRGFTDTQYF	TGTGCCACCAGCAGAGGGTTCACAGATACGCAGTATTTT
TRBV13	once	TRBJ2-1	-	CASSPPGNSEQFF	TGTGCCAGCAGCCCCCCAGGGAACTCGGAGCAGTTCTTC
TRBV3-1/TRBV3-2	-	TRBJ2-3	-	CASSHLEIPDTQYF	TGTGCCAGCAGCCACCTGGAGATCCCAGATACGCAGTATTTT
TRBV19	-	TRBJ1-4	-	CASTTQGIATNEKLFF	TGTGCCAGTACGACACAGGGTATCGCAACTAATGAAAAACTGTTTTTT
TRBV7-9	-	TRBJ2-1	-	CASSLVQGSYNEQFF	TGTGCCAGCAGCTTAGTACAGGGCTCCTACAATGAGCAGTTCTTC
TRBV7-2	-	TRBJ2-1	-	CATVEGTLYNEQFF	TGTGCCACAGTAGAGGGTACCCTCTACAATGAGCAGTTCTTC
TRBV3-1/TRBV3-2	-	TRBJ1-3	TRBD1	CASSQAGSGGRNTIYF	TGTGCCAGCAGCCAAGCGGGTTCAGGGGGTAGGAACACCATATATTTT
TRBV7-3	-	TRBJ2-6	-	CASSLVGTGANVLTF	TGTGCCAGCAGCTTAGTAGGGACTGGGGCCAACGTCCTGACTTTC
TRBV5-1	few	TRBJ1-2	-	CASSLSGGKYGYTF	TGCGCCAGCAGCTTATCGGGGGGGAAATATGGCTACACCTTC